These T cell receptor beta chains were read from a single sample in a study of beta chain features in type 1 diabetes. This table comes from immunoSEQ multiplex PCR, and its TCRdb copy is limited to in-frame clones, with some not included. The table includes a few hundred thousand clones, roughly 30% detected once. The sample consisted of central memory CD4+ T cells from blood. These receptors were obtained from a man aged 25 to 40 in good health. The CDR3 runs from the conserved cysteine through the conserved F or W. Each record gives: clone size, V gene, D gene, J gene, CDR3 DNA, CDR3 protein. D genes are given only for firm matches. Size tells how often a clone was seen (once, few, many) or the class of an expanded clone, and some rows leave it out.

many	TRBV29-1	TRBD1	TRBJ1-2	TGCAGCGTTGAAGCGCTCACAGGGGATGGCTACACCTTC	CSVEALTGDGYTF
few	TRBV9	TRBD2	TRBJ2-2	TGTGCCAGCAGCGTGGGACTAGCGAACACCGGGGAGCTGTTTTTT	CASSVGLANTGELFF
NA	TRBV11-2	TRBD2	TRBJ2-1	TGTGCCAGCAGCTCCCGACTAGCGGGGCGGGGCAATGAGCAGTTCTTC	CASSSRLAGRGNEQFF
NA	TRBV20-1	NA	TRBJ1-2	TGCAGTGTTCAAGGGGACTATGGCTACACCTTC	CSVQGDYGYTF
NA	TRBV7-2	NA	TRBJ2-5	TGTGCCAGCAGCTTAAAGCTCTCGGAGACCCAGTACTTC	CASSLKLSETQYF
many	TRBV10-3	TRBD1	TRBJ2-5	TGTGCCATCAGTCGGGACAGCGGTGTTGGCCAAGAGACCCAGTACTTC	CAISRDSGVGQETQYF
few	TRBV29-1	TRBD2	TRBJ2-1	TGCAGCGTCCCCCCACTTATAGGCGGGGGGCAGTTCTTC	CSVPPLIGGGQFF
few	TRBV5-6	NA	TRBJ2-5	TGTGCCAGCAGCTTGTACCCAGCGCAAGAGACCCAGTACTTC	CASSLYPAQETQYF
NA	TRBV15	TRBD1	TRBJ2-3	TGTGCCACCAGCAAGACAGGGGGCACAGATACGCAGTATTTT	CATSKTGGTDTQYF
many	TRBV4-1	NA	TRBJ2-7	TGCGCCAGCAGCCAAGCAGAATCGTCCTACGAGCAGTACTTC	CASSQAESSYEQYF
NA	TRBV30	NA	TRBJ1-1	TGTGCCTGGAATCCCGGAAGTAAGAGGACTGAAGCTTTCTTT	CAWNPGSKRTEAFF
NA	TRBV5-1	NA	TRBJ2-3	TGCGCCAGCAGCTTTGGACAGTCCACAGATACGCAGTATTTT	CASSFGQSTDTQYF
few	TRBV15	NA	TRBJ2-5	TGTGCCACCAGCAGAGATCGGCGTAGCTTTGGGACCCAGTACTTC	CATSRDRRSFGTQYF
NA	TRBV7-9	TRBD2	TRBJ2-1	TGTGCCAGCAGCGTTATAGCGGGAGGGCCTTCGAATGAGCAGTTCTTC	CASSVIAGGPSNEQFF
few	TRBV5-1	TRBD2	TRBJ2-3	TGCGCCAGCAGCTTGCAAGGACTAGCGGGCACAGATACGCAGTATTTT	CASSLQGLAGTDTQYF
few	TRBV15	TRBD1	TRBJ1-2	TGTGCCACCAGCAGACCCCAGGGGGCCGGTGGCTACACCTTC	CATSRPQGAGGYTF
few	TRBV29-1	TRBD2	TRBJ2-7	TGCAGCGCTCAACCTAGCGGGTCCTACGAGCAGTACTTC	CSAQPSGSYEQYF
NA	TRBV29-1	TRBD1	TRBJ2-5	TGCAGCGCTGACGGACAGGGCGAAGAGACCCAGTACTTC	CSADGQGEETQYF
few	TRBV2	TRBD2	TRBJ2-5	TGTGCCAGCACAGAACAGTCCGGGAGGGAGACCCAGTACTTC	CASTEQSGRETQYF
NA	TRBV4-1	NA	TRBJ2-6	TGCGCCAGCAGCCAAGACTCTGGGGCCAACGTCCTGACTTTC	CASSQDSGANVLTF
NA	TRBV7-9	TRBD1	TRBJ2-5	TGTGCCAGCAGCTTAGCGCGAGGACAGGTGCAAGAGACCCAGTACTTC	CASSLARGQVQETQYF
NA	TRBV30	NA	TRBJ2-5	TGTGCCTGGGGGTTCAATCAAGAGACCCAGTACTTC	CAWGFNQETQYF
NA	TRBV5-6	NA	TRBJ2-4	TGTGCCAGCAGCGGGGCGGGGACCAAAAACATTCAGTACTTC	CASSGAGTKNIQYF
few	TRBV28	TRBD2	TRBJ2-7	TGTGCCAGCAGTCCGTTAGCGGGAGGCGCTTACGAGCAGTACTTC	CASSPLAGGAYEQYF
NA	TRBV6-5	NA	TRBJ2-5	TGTGCCAGCAGTTACCGTGAGACCCAGTACTTC	CASSYRETQYF